This TCR beta chain emerged from a study of blood T cell repertoires in COVID-19. The overall study: The samples span acute and convalescent COVID-19 from the United States, Italy and Spain.

The age range of participants was about 18 to 90 years, with residence in around 22 US areas. Participants' reported clinical history set cohort assignment. The recovered donors of Cohort 3 showed two negative PCRs, clearance, or symptom resolution. Only in-frame clones appear in the TCRdb table, and some are missing; sequencing was by immunoSEQ multiplex PCR. The sample holds hundreds of thousands of clones, 75% to 90% seen once. The CDR3 has 15 amino acids. Germline CDR1 is LGHDT and CDR2 is YNNKEL (reference sequence). Trimming cost V 2 bases and J 1 base, with 9 bases left between them. Material for sequencing was PBMCs or T cells enriched from blood (not recorded which). The chain couples TRBV3-1 (or the pseudogene TRBV3-2) to TRBJ1-3, with a possible D match to TRBD1 (6 bases). The clonotype comes from a man younger than 35 who had recovered from COVID-19. The CDR3 sequence: CASSQHRVSGNTIYF. DNA for the CDR3: TGTGCCAGCAGCCAACACAGGGTATCTGGAAACACCATATATTTT.